This TCR beta chain was sequenced in a study of tumor-infiltrating lymphocytes in primary liver carcinoma. Notes on this clonotype: Since a much larger clone is just one base distant, this may be a read error.

With approximately 500 ng total RNA as template and a constant-region primer, TCR beta cDNA was made. ARM-PCR was slightly modified, and three nested multiplex PCR rounds with it gave rise to the TCR beta libraries. Rounds one and two of PCR, each of 9 to 11 cycles, were primed with TRBV1-TRBV30 forward primers and a C-beta reverse primer. TCRdb fed the multiplex PCR reads into MiXCR, producing one record per CDR3 protein. The data contain 95,000 to 100,000 distinct CDR3 sequences, approximately 70% of them seen just once; the ten biggest clones take up 9% to 15%. The study co-extracted DNA and RNA from about 19-30 mg of unsorted bulk tissue. This CDR3 has 17 amino acids. CDR1 SGHVS and CDR2 FQNEAQ come from the germline V gene.

The V and J genes are TRBV7-8 and TRBJ2-3, with TRBD2 matching over 7 bases. This TCR was sampled from a woman in her sixties with primary liver carcinoma and hepatitis B virus infection. The source material was liver tumor tissue from sampling region 2. Subset denoted: tumor region T2, inferior pole. The CDR3 sequence is CARSLEKRAGMTDTQYF. The CDR3 DNA reads TGTGCCAGAAGCTTAGAAAAGAGAGCGGGAATGACAGATACGCAGTATTTT.